This entry features one T cell receptor beta chain sequence. These data come from a study of blood T cells in healthy people across ages. Primed by a sample-barcoded 5' primer and a J-beta primer mix, a second PCR proceeded for roughly 6 to 12 cycles. TCRdb reprocessed the 5' RACE reads with MiXCR, giving one entry per CDR3 protein. The data show more than 750,000 distinct CDR3 sequences, around 29% seen once. V lost 0 bases to trimming and J lost 6 bases, with 13 bases between them. Germline V gene lookup returns CDR1 SGHVS and CDR2 FNYEAQ. The CDR3 runs 15 residues. The sample was also reused in another study, on T cells of mothers and their children.

The chain links TRBV7-6 to TRBJ2-3; either TRBD1 or TRBD2 may supply D (5 bases each). The TCR originated in a woman in her forties in good health. The specimen sequenced was blood. The CDR3 sequence: CASSLAGTAADTQYF. CDR3 DNA sequence: TGTGCCAGCAGCTTAGCCGGGACGGCAGCGGATACGCAGTATTTT.